The 2 T cell receptor beta chains reported below all come from one sample, sequenced in a study of somatic mutations in cytotoxic T cells in rheumatoid arthritis. Sequencing used immunoSEQ multiplex PCR; TCRdb keeps in-frame clones, though not all of them. The sample includes 25,000 to 35,000 clones, 82% of them seen just once. Specimen: CD8+ T cells sorted from blood. These receptors were obtained from an adult with rheumatoid arthritis.

This chain uses TRBV7-9 with TRBJ1-1, with 10 bases matching TRBD1. V dropped 5 bases and J dropped 3; count of bases not matched to a gene: 0. CDR3 size: 13 residues. Germline CDR1 and CDR2: SEHNR and FQNEAQ (reference sequence). The CDR3 DNA reads as TGTGCCAGCAGCGACAGGGGGCACACTGAAGCTTTCTTT. The encoded protein is CASSDRGHTEAFF.

The chain links TRBV4-1 to TRBJ2-2; the match to TRBD2 covers 7 bases. The CDR3 runs to 16 residues. J gave up 1 base and V 2 bases, and 4 bases lay outside the gene matches. Looked up from germline, CDR1 is MGHRA and CDR2 is YSYEKL. CDR3 nucleotides: TGCGCCAGCAGCCAATGGGCGGGAGAGAACACCGGGGAGCTGTTTTTT. Translation gives CASSQWAGENTGELFF.